The source of this TCR beta chain is a study of cytomegalovirus exposure and HLA in healthy donors (dated by TCRdb to about 2017). Regarding the study in general: An earlier analysis of more than 550 of the donors reported under 300 Gb of sequence data and around 120 million unique TCR beta sequences obtained from roughly 170 million T cells. Class I and class II HLA loci were covered by the typing at four-digit resolution. An early release covering approximately 600 HLA-typed donors comprised about 320 gigabases of sequencing data and approximately 80 million unique TCR sequences. Along with the roughly 610-subject first cohort, a separate validation cohort of around 110 different subjects was used. Donor age, sex, ethnicity and CMV serostatus were collected together with the repertoire data. Of the 398 genotyped donors, approximately 83% fell in the genetic ancestry cluster associated with self-reported Caucasian donors. A later analysis re-examined previously published TCR beta repertoires from hundreds of donors and added high-resolution HLA genotyping to investigate patterns of TCR occurrence. All discovery cohort repertoires had been generated using a single sequencing platform. The aim of the study was to test whether cataloging public T cell receptors could identify signatures of past pathogen exposure. The later analysis used no new phenotypic data to find candidate immune exposures, relying instead on TCR beta sequences and their occurrence across donors. The number of typed donors differed by locus: about 629-640 for A, B, C, DRB1 and DQB1; 500 to 550 for DQA1; 606 for DPA1; and roughly 470 for DPB1. To predict cytomegalovirus infection status, the study combined high-throughput TCR immunosequencing, statistical association of individual TCRs with disease status, and machine learning. Across 398 genotyped donors of the cohort, an average of roughly 250,000 unique TCR beta nucleotide sequences per donor were sequenced, and roughly 17% of those sequences were non-productive. A later genetic analysis used genome-wide SNP genotypes for about 55% of the 666 donors, treating that subset as a discovery cohort. Several DR-DQ haplotypes were handled as single units for association and clustering because linkage in the cohort was strong. The T cell repertoires of 700 or so subjects were profiled by immunosequencing and related to cytomegalovirus serostatus. An earlier analysis of several hundred of the donors applied high-throughput TCR beta sequencing to assess whether each TCR beta V gene segment acted as functional or pseudogenic.

The cohort comprised more than 550 healthy bone marrow donors. Cohort members were all nominally healthy when sampled, although unrecorded immune exposures were likely present. The donor was CMV seronegative and was included in the group of a few hundred seronegative cohort members. A peripheral blood sample was provided by each donor, and peripheral blood mononuclear cells were used for TCR beta sequencing. The Qiagen DNeasy Blood Extraction Kit was used to extract genomic DNA from the blood cell samples. This clone was picked up a small number of times. The antigen it binds to is not known. The junction departs from germline at one end; a sequencing error may be responsible. The library was built by means of the immunoSEQ multiplex PCR assay. For the multiplex PCR, a mixture combining 60 forward primers for TCR Vbeta segments and 13 reverse primers for TCR Jbeta segments was used. Amplification of the CDR3 region of rearranged TCR beta genes was performed with a multiplex PCR assay on genomic DNA. The Illumina HiSeq System was used to sequence the amplified TCR beta libraries as 87-base-pair reads. As for the authors' bioinformatics: A later analysis tallied tens of millions of unique TCR beta chains across the 666 repertoires, and roughly 11 million of those chains were shared by two or more donors. A nearest-neighbor algorithm error-corrected the raw reads and collapsed the reads into unique sequences, merging closely related sequences to remove PCR and sequencing errors. CDR3 sequences were aligned to IMGT reference sequences to assign V, D and J gene segments. For a sequence to be retained, a match of at least six nucleotides was required to both a V gene segment and a J gene segment. Rearrangements were called productive when the CDR3 lacked stop codons and stayed in frame with V and J; all others were non-productive. Following IMGT convention, CDR3 was defined as the stretch from the second conserved V-encoded cysteine to the conserved J-encoded phenylalanine. The earlier analysis of 450 to 750 of the donors excluded any sequence lacking an unambiguous match to a single V gene segment. An earlier analysis of around 600 of the donors classified V segments as functional when productive rearrangements were above 56.7% and as segregating when the standard deviation between donors was above 5%. To diagnose cytomegalovirus status from the catalog of TCR beta chain sequences, a statistical classification framework was built. In a later analysis, V and J genes were assigned by comparing TCR nucleotide sequences against IMGT/GENE-DB human TR gene sequences. A later analysis assigned CDR3 sequences and most-parsimonious VDJ recombination scenarios with the TCRdist pipeline. A later analysis defined each TCR beta chain by its CDR3 amino acid sequence plus V-gene family, and excluded reads lacking a unique V-gene family. As a way to deal with suspected cross-contamination and a sequencing artifact, a later analysis dropped more than 500 nucleotide sequences that were highly shared and had low generation probability. In a later analysis, a clonal expansion index for each public chain was calculated from normalized within-repertoire ranks of inferred template counts. In a later analysis, generation probabilities were computed using a VDJ recombination model fitted to out-of-frame rearrangements, and the results were checked against IGoR. A later analysis scored TCR-TCR, TCR-HLA and TCR-CMV co-occurrence with hypergeometric tests, applying a repertoire-size bias correction to TCR pairs. To estimate false discovery rates, a later analysis permuted the HLA or CMV assignments 20 times. In a later analysis, co-occurring TCRs were grouped with DBSCAN, and TCRdist sequence similarity was added when clustering was performed within HLA-allele-positive subsets. Co-occurrence clustering excluded repertoires with fewer than 30,000 or more than 120,000 public chains, plus five with anomalous nucleotide sharing. As stored in TCRdb, this immuneACCESS dataset retains in-frame rearrangements with V and J assigned. A fraction of the clones does not appear; measured against another copy, unresolved V genes explain less than half of the discrepancy, and the remainder lacks a known reason. The V and J calls and clone size come from that table; D and trimming were worked out from the DNA. Present in this sample are fewer than 250,000 clones, almost 80% of which were seen just once. The ten largest clones take up around 1.8% of the sample.

Results and caveats for the whole study, not just this receptor: Several of the top co-occurrence clusters appeared to be linked to parvovirus B19, influenza, CMV and Epstein-Barr virus, according to a later analysis. In a later analysis, HLA-associated TCR beta chains showed more clonal expansion and lower generation probabilities than non-associated chains that were equally common. A later analysis found that TCR association rates varied across HLA loci, with DRB1 alleles showing the most associated TCRs and HLA-C alleles the fewest. Assigning TCR associations to individual alleles was difficult when HLA alleles, especially DR and DQ, strongly co-occurred. Because counts were too low, roughly 17 rarely observed V segments, including chromosome 9 orphons, were left out of the earlier analysis of approximately 500 of the donors. A later analysis found that most CMV-associated TCR beta chains appeared HLA-restricted, with HLA associations seemingly driven largely by CMV exposure. Because HLA typing was missing for some donors at each locus, association tests included only the typed subset. While some public TCRs were present in many individuals, most TCR sequences turned up only very rarely across donors. The cohort was sequenced for TCR beta chains only, and without alpha or paired-chain data the features that could be detected were limited. The presence/absence analyses assumed that sequencing depth was roughly uniform across donors, and that assumption may not be true. An earlier analysis of some 590 of the donors showed that most TCR beta V segments appeared in productive rearrangements either about 87% or about 30% of the time, which broadly matched IMGT annotations. In vitro tests confirmed that a few of the cytomegalovirus-associated TCR beta chains recognize cytomegalovirus antigens. In a later analysis, about 16,000 TCR beta sequences were associated with specific HLA alleles at a false discovery rate of 0.05. A further reported finding was that TCR beta sequences accurately predicted the HLA-A and HLA-B alleles for most subjects in the first cohort. The sequencing pipeline was judged likely to have produced a cluster of highly shared sequence variants as a technical artifact. Correlated functional status among segregating V segments might be attributable to linkage disequilibrium, but an unknown experimental factor could not be ruled out. In a later genetic analysis, a missense DCLRE1C variant was associated with V-gene and J-gene trimming of TCR beta chains, and the association was replicated in an independent cohort. CMV serostatus was the only immune exposure information available for the cohort. In a later genetic analysis, fewer N-insertions in productive TCRs were reported among donors in an Asian-associated ancestry cluster than the roughly 700-donor mean. The classifier was reported to diagnose cytomegalovirus status with high specificity and sensitivity in both the original cohort and the validation cohort. In the study, some 160 TCR beta chains were listed as associated with cytomegalovirus. It was suggested by the authors that the approach could potentially be generalized to other disease states and immunological phenotypes.

The source is a man aged 18 to 35 in good health and CMV-seronegative. The sample taken for sequencing was PBMCs.

The CDR3 reads as follows: CASSLGRGSSPLHF. In nucleotides, the sequence is TGTGCCAGCAGCTTGGGGAGGGGTTCGTCACCCCTCCACTTT. The sequence joins TRBV5-1 to TRBJ1-6, with TRBD1 tentatively as D gene (5 bases match). CDR1 is given as SGHRS and CDR2 as YFSETQ, both from the germline V gene. Inclusive of the bounding cysteine and phenylalanine, the CDR3 is 14 residues long. Left in the record is the CDR3 DNA by itself, 42 bases read in frame from the first base.